A single sample gave rise to the 24 T cell receptor beta chains below, sequenced in a study of blood T cell repertoires in COVID-19. Generated by immunoSEQ multiplex PCR, the TCRdb table keeps only in-frame clones and is missing some. This sample yields over 90,000 clones, of which roughly 87% are seen a single time; just over 3% belongs to the top ten. The specimen was peripheral blood. These receptors all come from a man aged 50-59 years in a cohort sampled during active COVID-19.

This chain uses TRBV19 with TRBJ1-1; D is perhaps TRBD1 (5 bases). Trimming pared 3 bases from V and 6 bases from J, leaving 11 bases between. Germline CDR1 is LNHDA and CDR2 is SQIVND (reference sequence). CDR3 length: 13 amino acids. The CDR3 nucleotides read TGTGCCAGTAGTATCGGGGGTCGGGCTGAAGCTTTCTTT. This sequence encodes CASSIGGRAEAFF.

V is TRBV25-1 and J is TRBJ1-1; D gene uncertain. Germline V gene sequence: CDR1 MGHDK, CDR2 SYGVNS. The CDR3 contains 16 residues. Trimming stripped 6 bases from V and 4 bases from J, with 21 bases between. The DNA for the CDR3 is TGTGCCAGCAGCCCAAATTCTCAGGCGACCATCACTGAAGCTTTCTTT. It translates to CASSPNSQATITEAFF. The full variable domain, in which reference TRBV25-1 and TRBJ1-1 provide the parts outside the CDR3, is EADIYQTPRYLVIGTGKKITLECSQTMGHDKMYWYQQDPGMELHLIHYSYGVNSTEKGDLSSESTVSRIRTEHFPLTLESARPSHTSQYLCASSPNSQATITEAFFGQGTRLTVV.

The chain carries TRBV6-5 and TRBJ1-4; D call uncertain. Germline V lookup: CDR1 MNHEY, CDR2 SVGAGI. The CDR3 is 15 amino acids. V gave up 6 bases and J gave up 7 bases, with 18 bases separating them. The CDR3 coding sequence is TGTGCCAGCAGCTCGGAGGGATATATTGGTGAAAAACTGTTTTTT. Translation: CASSSEGYIGEKLFF.

The CDR3 DNA sequence: TGTGCCAGCAGTCCCCAGATCCTAGCGGGGTCAGCTACGCAGTATTTT. Its translation: CASSPQILAGSATQYF. The chain is built from TRBV6-4 and TRBJ2-3; TRBD2 matches 9 bases. Trimming removed 5 bases from V and 8 bases from J; junction bases left unmatched: 14. Germline-derived CDR1 and CDR2 are MRHNA and SNTAGT. The CDR3 is made up of 16 amino acids.

The chain couples TRBV4-2 to TRBJ1-5, with 7 bases that match TRBD1. CDR1 and CDR2 (germline): LGHNA, YNFKEQ. Germline trimming cut 1 base from V and 6 bases from J; bases unmatched to any gene: 6. The CDR3 consists of 15 residues. The CDR3 here is CASSQGQGSGQPQHF. For the CDR3, the DNA is TGTGCCAGCAGCCAAGGACAGGGATCGGGTCAGCCCCAGCATTTT.

In this sample, this clone turned up once. The chain has TRBV7-2 and TRBJ2-1; 8 bases map to TRBD1. Germline CDR1 is SGHTA and CDR2 is FQGNSA. The CDR3 runs 17 residues. V shed 4 bases and J 4 bases; nucleotides not matched to a gene: 12. CDR3 sequence: CASSWRGGQGLYNEQFF. In DNA form, the CDR3 reads TGTGCCAGCAGCTGGAGAGGTGGACAGGGTTTATACAATGAGCAGTTCTTC.

This chain links TRBV5-8 with TRBJ2-5; TRBD2 aligns across 14 bases. The CDR3 runs to 16 residues. Germline V gene sequence: CDR1 SGHTS, CDR2 YDEGEE. Trimming took 4 bases from V and 3 from J; bases not matched to a gene: 5. The DNA for the CDR3 is TGTGCCAGCAGCCTGGGACTAGCGGGGGCCAAAGAGACCCAGTACTTC. It codes for CASSLGLAGAKETQYF.

This chain links TRBV19 with TRBJ2-2; a possible D gene is TRBD2 (6 bases). The CDR3 extends over 14 amino acids. Germline CDR1 is LNHDA and CDR2 is SQIVND (reference sequence). Trimming left V 7 bases short and J 5 bases short, with 14 bases between. CDR3 amino acids: CASIASGGTGELFF. DNA for the CDR3: TGTGCCAGTATAGCCTCCGGGGGAACCGGGGAGCTGTTTTTT.

This clone showed up many times. The chain is built from TRBV2 and TRBJ1-2; tentative D call: TRBD1 (6 bases). Trimming took 5 bases from V and 2 from J, leaving 9 bases between them. From germline, CDR1 is SNHLY and CDR2 FYNNEI. The CDR3 spans 13 residues. The CDR3 nucleotides read TGTGCCAGCAGTAGACAGGCAAACTATGGCTACACCTTC. This translates into CASSRQANYGYTF.

J is TRBJ2-5 and V is TRBV11-3; TRBD2 is a possible D gene (6 bases). V dropped 3 bases and J dropped 1 base, with 9 bases sitting between them. The CDR3 length is 14 residues. Germline values: CDR1 SGHNT, CDR2 YENEEA. CDR3 protein: CASSLRGFQETQYF. The CDR3 DNA reads as TGTGCCAGCAGCTTGCGGGGCTTCCAAGAGACCCAGTACTTC. Using reference TRBV11-3 and TRBJ2-5 for the parts outside the CDR3, the full variable domain is EAGVVQSPRYKIIEKKQPVAFWCNPISGHNTLYWYLQNLGQGPELLIRYENEEAVDDSQLPKDRFSAERLKGVDSTLKIQPAELGDSAVYLCASSLRGFQETQYFGPGTRLLVL.

This rearrangement joins TRBV7-5 to TRBJ2-1; TRBD2, the table's D call, was not compared with the DNA. TRBV7-5 is a recognized pseudogene. The CDR3 is 19 residues long. DNA of the CDR3: TGTGCCAGAAGCTTAGCGGGTAGCGGGGGGGTCCTGACCTACAATGAGCAGTTCTTC. Translation: CARSLAGSGGVLTYNEQFF.

V and J are TRBV11-2 and TRBJ2-6; D perhaps matches TRBD2 (6 bases). CDR1 is SGHAT, CDR2 FQNNGV, per germline. V was trimmed by 8 bases and J by 2 bases, leaving 10 bases between them. This CDR3 region has 14 residues. CDR3: CASQAGTGANVLTF. CDR3 nucleotides: TGTGCCAGCCAAGCGGGTACTGGGGCCAACGTCCTGACTTTC.

This clone was detected only once. This chain uses TRBV5-1 with TRBJ2-1; the D gene is possibly TRBD2 (6 bases). V lost 0 bases to trimming and J lost 5 bases, with 12 bases between them. The CDR3 runs to 15 residues. Germline V gives CDR1 SGHRS, CDR2 YFSETQ. The CDR3 nucleotides are TGCGCCAGCAGCTTGGTTAGGTCTAGCGACAATGAGCAGTTCTTC. This sequence encodes CASSLVRSSDNEQFF.

The rearrangement joins TRBV6-2 or TRBV6-3 to TRBJ2-2; 7 bases match TRBD1. Germline values: CDR1 MNHEY, CDR2 SVGEGT. There are 16 residues in the CDR3. Trimming removed 2 bases from V and 1 base from J; junction bases left unmatched: 4. CDR3 DNA sequence: TGTGCCAGCAGTTACCCCCGGACAGGGAACACCGGGGAGCTGTTTTTT. Residues: CASSYPRTGNTGELFF.

The chain couples TRBV3-1 (or the pseudogene TRBV3-2) to TRBJ2-5; TRBD2 is a possible D gene (7 bases). The CDR3 length is 13 residues. Per germline, CDR1 LGHDT and CDR2 YNNKEL (reference sequence). V lost 3 bases and J lost 7, with 12 bases in between. The CDR3 DNA is TGTGCCAGCAGCCAGCGGGGGCCGGGGACCCAGTACTTC. Translating it yields CASSQRGPGTQYF.

This chain links TRBV2 with TRBJ1-2; 7 bases agree with TRBD1. J was trimmed by 4 bases and V by 8 bases; bases with no gene match: 10. This CDR3 comprises 14 residues. Germline V lookup: CDR1 SNHLY, CDR2 FYNNEI. The CDR3 coding sequence is TGTGCCAGCGTCCGGGACAGTACCCTCTATGGCTACACCTTC. This encodes CASVRDSTLYGYTF. Full variable domain (outside the CDR3, taken from reference TRBV2 and TRBJ1-2): EPEVTQTPSHQVTQMGQEVILRCVPISNHLYFYWYRQILGQKVEFLVSFYNNEISEKSEIFDDQFSVERPDGSNFTLKIRSTKLEDSAMYFCASVRDSTLYGYTFGSGTRLTVV.

The chain links TRBV9 to TRBJ1-6, with D unresolved. Germline CDR1 and CDR2: SGDLS and YYNGEE. Trimming removed 0 bases at V and 4 bases at J, with 8 bases between. The CDR3 totals 15 residues. Here the CDR3 reads CASSVGPGYNSPLHF. The CDR3 DNA is TGTGCCAGCAGCGTAGGTCCGGGTTATAATTCACCCCTCCACTTT.

This clone was observed a single time. The rearrangement links TRBV7-8 to TRBJ2-7; TRBD1 aligns across 7 bases. V lost 2 bases and J lost 3; bases outside the gene matches: 4. Germline V gene sequence: CDR1 SGHVS, CDR2 FQNEAQ. This CDR3 has 14 residues. CDR3 nucleotides: TGTGCCAGCAGCTTAAGTCAGGGGGTCTACGAGCAGTACTTC. As protein: CASSLSQGVYEQYF.

This chain uses TRBV7-9 with TRBJ1-4; 7 nucleotides align to TRBD1. Trimming took 6 bases from V and 7 from J; bases not matched to a gene: 8. CDR1 and CDR2 from the germline V gene are SEHNR and FQNEAQ (reference sequence). CDR3 length: 14 residues. CDR3 protein: CASRQRQGGEKLFF. In nucleotides, the CDR3 is TGTGCCAGCAGACAACGACAGGGTGGTGAAAAACTGTTTTTT.

The rearrangement links TRBV3-1 (or the pseudogene TRBV3-2) to TRBJ2-2; the match to TRBD2 covers 9 bases. Germline CDR1 reads LGHDT; CDR2 reads YNNKEL (reference sequence). After removal of 4 bases from V and 6 bases from J, the junction contained 15 bases not matched to a gene. This CDR3 has 18 amino acids. CDR3 DNA sequence: TGTGCCAGCAGCCGCAGGTCTACCGGCGGGGGGGCGGCCGGGGAGCTGTTTTTT. The encoded protein is CASSRRSTGGGAAGELFF.

The V gene is TRBV28, the J gene TRBJ1-1, with D uncertain. The CDR3 is 11 residues long. Germline lookup yields CDR1 MDHEN and CDR2 SYDVKM. V gave up 7 bases and J gave up 7 bases, with 10 bases separating them. CDR3 DNA: TGTGCCAGCACCCAAGGAGTTGAAGCTTTCTTT. Protein product: CASTQGVEAFF.

The chain has TRBV4-1 and TRBJ2-1; 9 nucleotides agree with TRBD2. CDR1 and CDR2 (germline): MGHRA, YSYEKL. The CDR3 extends over 19 amino acids. V was clipped by 0 bases and J by 5 bases; unmatched bases: 14. CDR3 bases: TGCGCCAGCAGCCAAGATGGGAATAGCGGGGGTATACGGGACAATGAGCAGTTCTTC. Encoded protein: CASSQDGNSGGIRDNEQFF.

The CDR3: CASRAGNYGYTF. Written as DNA, the CDR3 is TGTGCCAGCAGAGCAGGAAACTATGGCTACACCTTC. The J gene is TRBJ1-2, the V gene TRBV6-5; D uncertain. This CDR3 has 12 residues. In germline, CDR1 is MNHEY, CDR2 SVGAGI. The V end lost 6 bases, the J end lost 2 bases, and 7 bases lay between the germline ends.

V is TRBV5-8 and J is TRBJ2-1; 7 nucleotides match TRBD1. The CDR3 is made up of 14 amino acids. V lost 4 bases and J lost 8; bases outside the gene matches: 9. Germline V lookup: CDR1 SGHTS, CDR2 YDEGEE. This CDR3 reads CASSGTTGKDEQFF. In DNA, the CDR3 is TGTGCCAGCAGCGGGACGACAGGGAAGGATGAGCAGTTCTTC.